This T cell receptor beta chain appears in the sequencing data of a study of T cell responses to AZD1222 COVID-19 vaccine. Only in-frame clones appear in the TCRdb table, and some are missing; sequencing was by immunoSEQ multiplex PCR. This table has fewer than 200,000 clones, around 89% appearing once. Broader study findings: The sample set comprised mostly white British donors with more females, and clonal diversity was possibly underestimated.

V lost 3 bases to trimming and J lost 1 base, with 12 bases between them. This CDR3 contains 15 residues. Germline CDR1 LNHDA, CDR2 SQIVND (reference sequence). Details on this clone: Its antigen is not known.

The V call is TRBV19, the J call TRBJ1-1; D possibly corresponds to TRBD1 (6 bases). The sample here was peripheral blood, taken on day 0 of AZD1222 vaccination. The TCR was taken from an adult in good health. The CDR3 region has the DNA TGTGCCAGTAGTATCCAGGGGTGGGGGAACACTGAAGCTTTCTTT. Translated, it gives CASSIQGWGNTEAFF.